Following are 4 T cell receptor beta chains from one sample sequenced in a study of T cell responses to AZD1222 COVID-19 vaccine. Only in-frame clones appear in the TCRdb table, and some are missing; sequencing was by immunoSEQ multiplex PCR. The data show roughly 130,000 clones, 70% to 90% seen once. This material consisted of peripheral blood, taken on day 0 of AZD1222 vaccination. The receptors were gathered from an adult in good health.

The chain is built from TRBV6-4 and TRBJ1-6; TRBD1 might be the D (5 bases). V lost 6 bases to trimming and J lost 7 bases, with 10 bases between them. This CDR3 spans 13 amino acids. Germline assignment: CDR1 MRHNA and CDR2 SNTAGT. This CDR3 reads CASREGWNSPLHF. The CDR3 DNA is TGTGCCAGCAGAGAGGGGTGGAATTCACCCCTCCACTTT.

The chain combines TRBV12-3 or TRBV12-4 with TRBJ1-2; D uncertain. The CDR3 runs 13 residues. V was clipped by 0 bases and J by 7 bases, with 9 bases between them. The CDR3 DNA reads TGTGCCAGCAGTTTAGCCGATGTTGGTGGCTACACCTTC. Residues: CASSLADVGGYTF.

The genes are TRBV5-1 and TRBJ2-1, with D uncertain. This CDR3 has 13 residues. Trimming took off 4 bases at V and 5 bases at J, with 10 bases between the two ends. The germline V gene encodes CDR1 SGHRS and CDR2 YFSETQ. CDR3 in amino acids: CASSHNSDNEQFF. The CDR3 region has the DNA TGCGCCAGCAGCCATAACAGTGACAATGAGCAGTTCTTC.

In its sample, this clone was seen once. The chain combines TRBV18 with TRBJ1-6; 7 nucleotides align to TRBD1. CDR1 is KGHSH and CDR2 is LQKENI in the germline V gene. The CDR3 contains 15 residues. The V gene end was trimmed by 3 bases and the J gene end by 10 bases; junction bases not matched to a gene: 9. CDR3 loop: CASSPPGTVESPLHF. The DNA of the CDR3 is TGTGCCAGCTCACCGCCCGGGACAGTGGAGTCACCCCTCCACTTT.